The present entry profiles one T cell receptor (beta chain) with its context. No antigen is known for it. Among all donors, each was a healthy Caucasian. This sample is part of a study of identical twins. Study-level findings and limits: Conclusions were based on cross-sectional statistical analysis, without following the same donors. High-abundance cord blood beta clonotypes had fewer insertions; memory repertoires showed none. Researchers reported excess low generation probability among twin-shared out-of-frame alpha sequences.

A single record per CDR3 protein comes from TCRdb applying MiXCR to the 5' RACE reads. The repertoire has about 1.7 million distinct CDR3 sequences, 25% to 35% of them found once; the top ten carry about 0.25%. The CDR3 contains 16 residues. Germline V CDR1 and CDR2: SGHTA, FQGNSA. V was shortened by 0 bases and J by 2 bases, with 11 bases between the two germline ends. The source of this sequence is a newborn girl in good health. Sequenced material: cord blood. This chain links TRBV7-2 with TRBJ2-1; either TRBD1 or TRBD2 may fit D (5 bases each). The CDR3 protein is CASSLAPGAPYNEQFF. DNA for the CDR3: TGTGCCAGCAGCTTAGCGCCCGGGGCCCCCTACAATGAGCAGTTCTTC.